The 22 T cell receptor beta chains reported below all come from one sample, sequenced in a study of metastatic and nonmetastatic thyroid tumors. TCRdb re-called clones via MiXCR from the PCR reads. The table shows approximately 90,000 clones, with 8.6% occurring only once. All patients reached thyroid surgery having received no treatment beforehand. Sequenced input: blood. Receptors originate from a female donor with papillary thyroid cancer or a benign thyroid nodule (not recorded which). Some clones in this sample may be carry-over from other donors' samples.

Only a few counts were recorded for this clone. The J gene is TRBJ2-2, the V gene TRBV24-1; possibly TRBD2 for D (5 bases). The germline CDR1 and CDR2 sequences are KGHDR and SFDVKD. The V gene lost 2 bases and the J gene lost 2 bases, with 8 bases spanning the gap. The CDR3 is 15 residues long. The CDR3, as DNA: TGTGCCACCAGTGATTGGCGGGCTAACACCGGGGAGCTGTTTTTT. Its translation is CATSDWRANTGELFF.

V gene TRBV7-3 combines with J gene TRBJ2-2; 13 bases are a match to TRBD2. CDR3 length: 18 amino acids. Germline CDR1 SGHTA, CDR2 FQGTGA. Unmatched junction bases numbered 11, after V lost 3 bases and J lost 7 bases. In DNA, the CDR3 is TGTGCCAGCAGCTTTTGGACTAGCGGGGGCTTGCGGGGCGGGGAGCTGTTTTTT. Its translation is CASSFWTSGGLRGGELFF. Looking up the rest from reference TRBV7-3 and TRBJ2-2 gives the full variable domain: GAGVSQTPSNKVTEKGKYVELRCDPISGHTALYWYRQSLGQGPEFLIYFQGTGAADDSGLPNDRFFAVRPEGSVSTLKIQRTERGDSAVYLCASSFWTSGGLRGGELFFGEGSRLTVL.

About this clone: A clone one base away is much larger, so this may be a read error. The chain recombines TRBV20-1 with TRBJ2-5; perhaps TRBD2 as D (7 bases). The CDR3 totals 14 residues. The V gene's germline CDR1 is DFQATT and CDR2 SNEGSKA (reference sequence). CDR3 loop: CSLGGGLYQETQCF. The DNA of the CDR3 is TGCAGTCTAGGGGGGGGGCTGTACCAAGAGACCCAGTGCTTC.

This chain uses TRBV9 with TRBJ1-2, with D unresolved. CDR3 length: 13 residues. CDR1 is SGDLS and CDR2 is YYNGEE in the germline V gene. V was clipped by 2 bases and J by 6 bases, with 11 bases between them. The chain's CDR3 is CASSVQVGDGYTF. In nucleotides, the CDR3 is TGTGCCAGCAGCGTTCAGGTGGGAGATGGCTACACCTTC.

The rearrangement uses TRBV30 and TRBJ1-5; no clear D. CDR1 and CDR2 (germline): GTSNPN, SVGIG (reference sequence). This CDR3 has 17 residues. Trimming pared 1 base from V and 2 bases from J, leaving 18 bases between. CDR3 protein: CAWSAPIFRSGNQPQHF. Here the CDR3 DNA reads TGTGCCTGGAGTGCTCCTATCTTCCGGAGTGGCAATCAGCCCCAGCATTTT.

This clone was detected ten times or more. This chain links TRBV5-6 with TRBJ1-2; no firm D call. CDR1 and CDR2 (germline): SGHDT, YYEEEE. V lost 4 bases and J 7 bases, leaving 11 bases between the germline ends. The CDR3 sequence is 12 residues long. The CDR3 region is CASSTPEGGYTF. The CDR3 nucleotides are TGTGCCAGCAGCACCCCTGAGGGTGGCTACACCTTC.

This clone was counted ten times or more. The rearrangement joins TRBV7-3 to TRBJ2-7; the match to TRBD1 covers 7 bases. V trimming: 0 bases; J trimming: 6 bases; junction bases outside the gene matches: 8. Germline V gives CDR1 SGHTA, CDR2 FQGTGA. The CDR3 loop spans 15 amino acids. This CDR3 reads CASSLTGGPASEQYF. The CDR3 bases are TGTGCCAGCAGCTTAACAGGGGGCCCTGCTAGCGAGCAGTACTTC.

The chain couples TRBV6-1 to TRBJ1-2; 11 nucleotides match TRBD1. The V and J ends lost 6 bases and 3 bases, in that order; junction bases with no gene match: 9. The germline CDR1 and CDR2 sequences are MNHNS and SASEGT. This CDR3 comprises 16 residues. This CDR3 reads CASRGQGVTRDYGYTF. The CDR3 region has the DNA TGTGCCAGCAGGGGACAGGGGGTGACGAGGGACTATGGCTACACCTTC.

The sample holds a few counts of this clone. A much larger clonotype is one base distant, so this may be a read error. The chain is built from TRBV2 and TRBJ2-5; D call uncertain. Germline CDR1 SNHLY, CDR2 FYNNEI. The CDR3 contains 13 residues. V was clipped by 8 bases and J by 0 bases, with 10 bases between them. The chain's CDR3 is CASPCQDQETQYF. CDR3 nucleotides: TGTGCCAGCCCGTGCCAGGACCAAGAGACCCAGTACTTC.

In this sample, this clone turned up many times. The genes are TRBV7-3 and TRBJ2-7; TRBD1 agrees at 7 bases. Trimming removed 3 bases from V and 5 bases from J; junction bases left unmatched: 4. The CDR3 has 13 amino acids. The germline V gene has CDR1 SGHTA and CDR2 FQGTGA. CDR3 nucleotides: TGTGCCAGCAGCTTCCAACAGGGGAACGAGCAGTACTTC. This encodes CASSFQQGNEQYF.

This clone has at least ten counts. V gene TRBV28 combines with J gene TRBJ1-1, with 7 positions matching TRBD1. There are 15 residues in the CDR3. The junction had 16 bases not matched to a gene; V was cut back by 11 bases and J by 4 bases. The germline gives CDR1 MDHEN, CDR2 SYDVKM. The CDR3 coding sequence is TGTGCCGCCCTAGGGGGCAGCCTAGGGGGCACTGAAGCTTTCTTT. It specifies CAALGGSLGGTEAFF. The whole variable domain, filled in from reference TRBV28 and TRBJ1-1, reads DVKVTQSSRYLVKRTGEKVFLECVQDMDHENMFWYRQDPGLGLRLIYFSYDVKMKEKGDIPEGYSVSREKKERFSLILESASTNQTSMYLCAALGGSLGGTEAFFGQGTRLTVV.

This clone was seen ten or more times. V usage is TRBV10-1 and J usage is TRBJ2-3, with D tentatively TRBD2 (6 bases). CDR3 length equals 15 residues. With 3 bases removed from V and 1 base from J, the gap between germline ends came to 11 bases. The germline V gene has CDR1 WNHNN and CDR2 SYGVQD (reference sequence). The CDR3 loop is CASSDSAGRTDTQYF. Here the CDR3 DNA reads TGCGCCAGCAGTGATTCAGCGGGTCGCACAGATACGCAGTATTTT.

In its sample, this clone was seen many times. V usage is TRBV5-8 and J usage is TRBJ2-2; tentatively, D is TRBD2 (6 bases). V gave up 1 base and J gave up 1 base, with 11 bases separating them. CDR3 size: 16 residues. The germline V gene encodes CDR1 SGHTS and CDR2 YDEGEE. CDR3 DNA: TGTGCCAGCAGCTTGCGTCTAGCGCTGAACACCGGGGAGCTGTTTTTT. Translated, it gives CASSLRLALNTGELFF.

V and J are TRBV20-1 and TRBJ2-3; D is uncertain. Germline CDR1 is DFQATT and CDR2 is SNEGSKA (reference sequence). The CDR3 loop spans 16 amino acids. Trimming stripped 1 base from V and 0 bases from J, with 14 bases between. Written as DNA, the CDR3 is TGCAGTGCTAGAGTGGGCCGTCTAGTTAGCACAGATACGCAGTATTTT. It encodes CSARVGRLVSTDTQYF.

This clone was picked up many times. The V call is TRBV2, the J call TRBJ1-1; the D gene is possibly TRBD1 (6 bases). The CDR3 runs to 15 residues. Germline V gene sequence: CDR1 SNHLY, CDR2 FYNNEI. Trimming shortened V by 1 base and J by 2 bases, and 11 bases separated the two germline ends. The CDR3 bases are TGTGCCAGCAGTGAAGAGACAGGAATAAACACTGAAGCTTTCTTT. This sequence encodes CASSEETGINTEAFF.

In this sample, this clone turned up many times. As DNA, the CDR3 is TGTGCCATCAGTGACCAAGGAGGCAATCAGCCCCAGCATTTT. It is translated as CAISDQGGNQPQHF. The chain is built from TRBV10-3 and TRBJ1-5; D gene ambiguous. In germline, CDR1 is ENHRY, CDR2 SYGVKD. V was clipped by 3 bases and J by 2 bases, with 8 bases between them. This CDR3 region has 14 residues.

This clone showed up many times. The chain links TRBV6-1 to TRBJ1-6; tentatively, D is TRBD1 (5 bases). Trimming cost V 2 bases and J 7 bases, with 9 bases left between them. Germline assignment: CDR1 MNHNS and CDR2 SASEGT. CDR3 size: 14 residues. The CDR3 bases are TGTGCCAGCAGTGAATTACAGGAGAATTCACCCCTCCACTTT. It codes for CASSELQENSPLHF.

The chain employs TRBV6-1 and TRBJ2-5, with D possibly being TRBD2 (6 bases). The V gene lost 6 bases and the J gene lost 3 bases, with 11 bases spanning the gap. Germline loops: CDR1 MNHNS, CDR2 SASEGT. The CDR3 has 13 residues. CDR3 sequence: CASSPVAEETQYF. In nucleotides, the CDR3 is TGTGCCAGCAGCCCGGTAGCGGAAGAGACCCAGTACTTC.

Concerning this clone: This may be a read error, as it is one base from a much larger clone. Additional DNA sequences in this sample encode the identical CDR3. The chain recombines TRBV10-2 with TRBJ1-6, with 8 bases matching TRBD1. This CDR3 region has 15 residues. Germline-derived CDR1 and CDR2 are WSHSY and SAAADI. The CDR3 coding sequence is TGCGCCAGCAGTGTTAGTGGACAGGGTAATTCACCACTCCACTTT. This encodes CASSVSGQGNSPLHF.

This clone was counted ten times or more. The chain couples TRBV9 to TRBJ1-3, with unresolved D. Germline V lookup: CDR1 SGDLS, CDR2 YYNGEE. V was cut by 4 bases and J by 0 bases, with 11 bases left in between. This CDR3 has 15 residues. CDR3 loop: CASSFEGNSGNTIYF. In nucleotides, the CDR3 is TGTGCCAGCAGCTTTGAAGGGAACTCTGGAAACACCATATATTTT.

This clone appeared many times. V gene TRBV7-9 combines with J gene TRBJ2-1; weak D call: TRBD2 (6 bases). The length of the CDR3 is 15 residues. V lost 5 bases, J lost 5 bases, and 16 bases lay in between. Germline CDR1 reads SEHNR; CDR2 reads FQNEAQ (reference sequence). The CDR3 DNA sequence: TGTGCCAGCAGCCCCGCGGGGCTGCAAAACAATGAGCAGTTCTTC. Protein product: CASSPAGLQNNEQFF. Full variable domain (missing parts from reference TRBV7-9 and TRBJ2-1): DTGVSQNPRHKITKRGQNVTFRCDPISEHNRLYWYRQTLGQGPEFLTYFQNEAQLEKSRLLSDRFSAERPKGSFSTLEIQRTEQGDSAMYLCASSPAGLQNNEQFFGPGTRLTVL.

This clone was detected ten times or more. Written as DNA, the CDR3 is TGTGCCAGCTCAGGGACAGAGCACTATGGCTACACCTTC. Encoded protein: CASSGTEHYGYTF. The genes are TRBV9 and TRBJ1-2, with 7 bases aligning to TRBD1. V lost 7 bases, J lost 3 bases, and 6 bases stayed unmatched. The CDR3 spans 13 residues. Looked up from germline, CDR1 is SGDLS and CDR2 is YYNGEE.